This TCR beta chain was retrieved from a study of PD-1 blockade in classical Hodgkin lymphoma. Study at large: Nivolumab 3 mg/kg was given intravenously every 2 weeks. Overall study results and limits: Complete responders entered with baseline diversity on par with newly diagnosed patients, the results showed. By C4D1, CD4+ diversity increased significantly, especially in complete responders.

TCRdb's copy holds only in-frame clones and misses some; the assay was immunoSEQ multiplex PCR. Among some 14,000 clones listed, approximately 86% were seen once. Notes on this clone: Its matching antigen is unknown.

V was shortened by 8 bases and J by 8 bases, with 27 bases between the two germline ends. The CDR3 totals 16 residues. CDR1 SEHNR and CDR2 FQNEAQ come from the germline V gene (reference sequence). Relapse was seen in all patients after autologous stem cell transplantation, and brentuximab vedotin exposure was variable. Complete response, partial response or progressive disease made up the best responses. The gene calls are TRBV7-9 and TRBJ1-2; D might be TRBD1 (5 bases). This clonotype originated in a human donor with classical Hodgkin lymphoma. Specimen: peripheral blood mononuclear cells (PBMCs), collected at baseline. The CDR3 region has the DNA TGTGCCAGCTTTAAACAGGATTTCTCGTTTTTATCCGGCTACACCTTC. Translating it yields CASFKQDFSFLSGYTF.